This T cell receptor (beta chain) was sequenced for a study of Graves' ophthalmopathy and Graves' hyperthyroidism. Study outcomes and limitations: Using 13 signatures, a model distinguished ophthalmopathy from stable hyperthyroidism, reaching about 89% sensitivity and approximately 80% specificity. The majority of expanded thyroid clonotypes above 0.001 frequency also occurred in blood.

V was shortened by 4 bases and J by 2 bases, with 7 bases between the two germline ends. Germline assignment: CDR1 SGHDT and CDR2 YYEEEE. This CDR3 comprises 12 residues. Enrollment excluded any patients with other autoimmune diseases, uncontrolled infections, pregnancy or lactation. This clonotype was counted at least ten times. Its antigen is unknown. For repertoire sequencing, the TCR beta CDR3 regions were amplified from RNA transcripts. The authors performed first-round RT-PCR with HTBI primers and then a second-round multiplex PCR. TCRdb reanalysed the multiplex PCR reads using MiXCR and keeps one entry per CDR3 protein. Of about 160,000 distinct CDR3 sequences in the sample, under 40% were seen once.

The V call is TRBV5-6, the J call TRBJ2-7; possibly TRBD1 for D (5 bases). Sequenced: peripheral blood. The sequence derives from a woman aged 40 to 55 with Graves' ophthalmopathy. The CDR3 DNA reads TGTGCCAGCAGCAGGGGTACCTACGAGCAGTACTTC. Translated: CASSRGTYEQYF.